Included here is one TCR beta chain sequence, with context. The sample belongs to a study of blood T cell repertoires in COVID-19. From germline, CDR1 is LNHDA and CDR2 SQIVND (reference sequence). V lost 5 bases and J 6 bases, leaving 8 bases between the germline ends. The CDR3 has 12 amino acids. Per the study methods: Reference gene primers were amplified, and this amplification served to estimate nucleated cell counts. Clones were read by immunoSEQ multiplex PCR, and TCRdb kept only the in-frame ones, dropping some. D and trimming were read from the DNA, whereas the V and J calls and clone size are those reported in that table. The table records 80,000 to 100,000 clones, 80% of them present only once.

The sequence was collected from a woman in her seventies with acute or convalescent COVID-19. What was sequenced was peripheral blood. This chain joins TRBV19 and TRBJ1-5; D ambiguous. Written as DNA, the CDR3 is TGTGCCAGTAGTTACCTCAGTCAGCCCCAGCATTTT. Residues: CASSYLSQPQHF.